This T cell receptor (beta chain) was retrieved from a study of glioma-infiltrating T cells. This clonotype was seen repeatedly, ten times or more. Using RNA template, CDR3s of TCR alpha and beta were amplified with iRepertoire arm-PCR. From the multiplex PCR reads, TCRdb called clonotypes with MiXCR, one entry per CDR3 protein. Here the sample spans about 93,000 distinct CDR3 sequences, approximately 42% being singletons. The CDR3 runs to 14 residues. The germline V and J ends were trimmed by 3 bases and 4 bases, with 10 bases remaining between them. CDR1 and CDR2 (germline): LNHNV, YYDKDF (reference sequence).

Input material: glioma tissue, nonneoplastic brain tissue, or PBMCs (not recorded which). The V call is TRBV15, the J call TRBJ1-3; D remains ambiguous. This sequence originates from a human donor with low-grade glioma or glioblastoma, undergoing nonglioma brain surgery, or in good health (not recorded which). The CDR3 reads CATSRGLEGNTIYF. For the CDR3, the DNA is TGTGCCACCAGCAGGGGTCTGGAGGGAAACACCATATATTTT.